The sequence of this T cell receptor (beta chain) was determined in a study of blood T cell repertoires in COVID-19. TCRdb's copy holds only in-frame clones and misses some; the assay was immunoSEQ multiplex PCR. The sample holds about 160,000 clones, about 80% seen once. The clonotype originates from a middle-aged woman with COVID-19, enrolled during active disease. The sequenced material came from peripheral blood.

This chain's CDR3 is CASSHRTANTQYF. Written as DNA, the CDR3 is TGTGCCAGCAGTCACCGGACTGCAAATACGCAGTATTTT. V and J are TRBV6-5 and TRBJ2-3; TRBD2 is a possible D gene (5 bases). Germline loops: CDR1 MNHEY, CDR2 SVGAGI. Trimming took off 5 bases at V and 7 bases at J, with 13 bases between the two ends. The CDR3 loop spans 13 amino acids.